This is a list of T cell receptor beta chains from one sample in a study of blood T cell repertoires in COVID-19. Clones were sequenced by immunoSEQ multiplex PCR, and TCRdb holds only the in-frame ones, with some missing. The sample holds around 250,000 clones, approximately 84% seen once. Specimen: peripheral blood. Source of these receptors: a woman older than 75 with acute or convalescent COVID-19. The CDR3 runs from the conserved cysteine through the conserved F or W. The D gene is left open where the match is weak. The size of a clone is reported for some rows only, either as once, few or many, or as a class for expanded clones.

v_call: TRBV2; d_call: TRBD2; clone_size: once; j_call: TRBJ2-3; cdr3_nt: TGTGCCAGCAGTAGGACCGGGACTATAATTCTAGCGGATACGCAGTATTTT; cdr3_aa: CASSRTGTIILADTQYF
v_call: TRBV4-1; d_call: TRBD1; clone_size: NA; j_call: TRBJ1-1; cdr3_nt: TGCGCCAGCAGCTCAACAGGGGGCTCGTTTACTGAAGCTTTCTTT; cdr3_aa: CASSSTGGSFTEAFF
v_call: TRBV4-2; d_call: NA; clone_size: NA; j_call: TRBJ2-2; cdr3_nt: TGTGCCAGCAGCCAGAGGGAGGTTACCGGGGAGCTGTTTTTT; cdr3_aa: CASSQREVTGELFF
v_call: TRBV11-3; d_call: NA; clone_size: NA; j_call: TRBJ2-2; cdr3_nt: TGTGCCAGCAGCCGTACAGGTTCGAACACCGGGGAGCTGTTTTTT; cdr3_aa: CASSRTGSNTGELFF
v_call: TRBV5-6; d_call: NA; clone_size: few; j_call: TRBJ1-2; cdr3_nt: TGTGCCAGCAGCCCGGGATCTATAGCCAATGGCTACACCTTC; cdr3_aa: CASSPGSIANGYTF
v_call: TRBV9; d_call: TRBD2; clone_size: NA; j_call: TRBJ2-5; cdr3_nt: TGTGCCAGCAGCGTGGCTAGCGGGACAATCTGGGAGACCCAGTACTTC; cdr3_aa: CASSVASGTIWETQYF
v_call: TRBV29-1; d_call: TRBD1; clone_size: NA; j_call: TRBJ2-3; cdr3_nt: TGCAGCGTTGTCGGGACAGGTGCATCAGATACGCAGTATTTT; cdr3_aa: CSVVGTGASDTQYF
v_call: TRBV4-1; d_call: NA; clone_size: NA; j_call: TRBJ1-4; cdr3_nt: TGCGCCAGCAGCCTTCAGGGTATCGCAACTAATGAAAAACTGTTTTTT; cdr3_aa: CASSLQGIATNEKLFF
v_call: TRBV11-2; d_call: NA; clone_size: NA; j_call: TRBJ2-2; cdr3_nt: TGTGCCAGCAGCTTTACTACCCCCATCACCGGGGAGCTGTTTTTT; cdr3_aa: CASSFTTPITGELFF
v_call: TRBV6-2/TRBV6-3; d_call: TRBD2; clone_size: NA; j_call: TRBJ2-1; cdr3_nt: TGTGCCAGCAGTTTAGGTAGCGGGTGGGGGATCTACAATGAGCAGTTCTTC; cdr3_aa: CASSLGSGWGIYNEQFF
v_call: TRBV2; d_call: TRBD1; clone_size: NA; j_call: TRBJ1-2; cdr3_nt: TGTGCCAGCAGTGTCAGGGGGATCGACTATGGCTACACCTTC; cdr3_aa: CASSVRGIDYGYTF
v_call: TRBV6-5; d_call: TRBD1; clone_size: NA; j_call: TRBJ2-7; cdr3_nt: TGTGCCAGCACAAGGACAGGATTCTCCTACGAGCAGTACTTC; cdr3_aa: CASTRTGFSYEQYF
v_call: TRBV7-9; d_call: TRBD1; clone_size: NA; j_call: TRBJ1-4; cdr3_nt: TGTGCCAGCAGCTTAACTTCAGGGGGTCAGGAAAAACTGTTTTTT; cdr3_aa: CASSLTSGGQEKLFF
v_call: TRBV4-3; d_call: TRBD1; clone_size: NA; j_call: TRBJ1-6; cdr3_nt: TGCGCCAGCAGCCAACAGACAGGGATTGATTCACCCCTCCACTTT; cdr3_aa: CASSQQTGIDSPLHF
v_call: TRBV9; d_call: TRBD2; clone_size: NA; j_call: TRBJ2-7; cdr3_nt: TGTGCCAGCAGCGTAGCACTAGCGGGAGGAGAGCAGTACTTC; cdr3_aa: CASSVALAGGEQYF
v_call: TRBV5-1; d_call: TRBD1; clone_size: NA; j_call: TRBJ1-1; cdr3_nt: TGCGCCAGCAGCTACGGGACAGGGGCCGCTGAAGCTTTCTTT; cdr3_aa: CASSYGTGAAEAFF
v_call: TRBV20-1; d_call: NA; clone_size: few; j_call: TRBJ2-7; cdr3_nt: TGCAGTGCTCTCCCAGACTACGAGCAGTACTTC; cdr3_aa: CSALPDYEQYF
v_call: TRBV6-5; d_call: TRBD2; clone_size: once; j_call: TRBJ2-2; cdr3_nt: TGTGCCAGCAGTTACATGGGACTAGCGGGGGACGGGGAGCTGTTTTTT; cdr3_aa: CASSYMGLAGDGELFF
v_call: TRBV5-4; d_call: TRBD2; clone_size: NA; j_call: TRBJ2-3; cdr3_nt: TGTGCCAGCAGCTTGTTAGCGGGGGCTAGCACAGATACGCAGTATTTT; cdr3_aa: CASSLLAGASTDTQYF
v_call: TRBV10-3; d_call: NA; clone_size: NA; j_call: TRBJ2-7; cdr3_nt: TGTGCCATCAGTGACCGGACACCTGAAAGCTCCTACGAGCAGTACTTC; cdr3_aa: CAISDRTPESSYEQYF
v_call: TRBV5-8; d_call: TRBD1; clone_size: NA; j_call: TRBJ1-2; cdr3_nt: TGTGCCAGCAGCGACAGGGGCCGACAAGGAGACTATGGCTACACCTTC; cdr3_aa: CASSDRGRQGDYGYTF
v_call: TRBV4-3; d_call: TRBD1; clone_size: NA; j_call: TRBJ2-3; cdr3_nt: TGCGCCAGCAGCCAAGGGGTCAGGGGGCTGGCAGATACGCAGTATTTT; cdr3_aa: CASSQGVRGLADTQYF
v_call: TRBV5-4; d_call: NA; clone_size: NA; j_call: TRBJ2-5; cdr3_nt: TGTGCCAGCAGTTTGACTGCGTCCCAAGAGACCCAGTACTTC; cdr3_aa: CASSLTASQETQYF
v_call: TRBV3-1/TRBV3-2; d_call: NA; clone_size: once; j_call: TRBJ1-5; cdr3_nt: TGTGCCAGCGGCTTTCGGGGAGATCAGCCCCAGCATTTT; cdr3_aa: CASGFRGDQPQHF